This entry lists 30 T cell receptor beta chains sequenced from one sample in a study of PD-1 blockade in classical Hodgkin lymphoma. Assay: immunoSEQ multiplex PCR; the TCRdb copy retains only in-frame clones and omits some. The profile shows 28,000 or so clones, around 70% of them singletons. Time point in this sample: cycle 4 day 1 (C4D1), after less than seven weeks of nivolumab. All the patients suffered relapse after autologous stem cell transplantation, and brentuximab vedotin exposure differed. The material was peripheral blood mononuclear cells (PBMCs), obtained before the fourth cycle of nivolumab. These receptors all stem from a human donor with classical Hodgkin lymphoma.

This chain links TRBV7-9 with TRBJ2-1; 8 nucleotides agree with TRBD2. Germline V CDR1 and CDR2: SEHNR, FQNEAQ (reference sequence). V lost 6 bases and J lost 8; bases outside the gene matches: 9. The CDR3 runs to 14 residues. The CDR3 loop is CASSTGTSPDEQFF. The CDR3 DNA is TGTGCCAGCAGTACCGGGACTAGTCCCGATGAGCAGTTCTTC.

V usage is TRBV9 and J usage is TRBJ2-7; 7 bases map to TRBD2. This CDR3 contains 14 residues. V lost 3 bases and J lost 1; bases outside the gene matches: 4. Per germline, CDR1 SGDLS and CDR2 YYNGEE. The CDR3 coding sequence is TGTGCCAGCAGCGATGGGGACTATTCCTACGAGCAGTACTTC. Its translation is CASSDGDYSYEQYF. Looking up the rest from reference TRBV9 and TRBJ2-7 gives the full variable domain: DSGVTQTPKHLITATGQRVTLRCSPRSGDLSVYWYQQSLDQGLQFLIQYYNGEERAKGNILERFSAQQFPDLHSELNLSSLELGDSALYFCASSDGDYSYEQYFGPGTRLTVT.

The chain links TRBV7-8 to TRBJ2-7, with D possibly called TRBD1 or TRBD2 (5 bases each). Trimming pared 0 bases from V and 7 bases from J, leaving 16 bases between. Germline lookup yields CDR1 SGHVS and CDR2 FQNEAQ. The CDR3 is 15 amino acids. The CDR3 here is CASSLAQGPAREQYF. For the CDR3, the DNA is TGTGCCAGCAGCTTAGCGCAGGGACCCGCTAGGGAGCAGTACTTC. Based on the CDR3 plus reference TRBV7-8 and TRBJ2-7, the full variable domain is GAGVSQSPRYKVAKRGQDVALRCDPISGHVSLFWYQQALGQGPEFLTYFQNEAQLDKSGLPSDRFFAERPEGSVSTLKIQRTQQEDSAVYLCASSLAQGPAREQYFGPGTRLTVT.

This chain links TRBV19 with TRBJ1-5; D remains ambiguous. There are 18 residues in the CDR3. Trimming removed 4 bases at V and 0 bases at J, with 19 bases between. CDR1 is LNHDA, CDR2 SQIVND, per germline (reference sequence). For the CDR3, the DNA is TGTGCCAGTAGTAGGGCAGCCCATTACACCTATAGCAATCAGCCCCAGCATTTT. Its translation: CASSRAAHYTYSNQPQHF. Variable domain in full (rest from reference TRBV19 and TRBJ1-5): DGGITQSPKYLFRKEGQNVTLSCEQNLNHDAMYWYRQDPGQGLRLIYYSQIVNDFQKGDIAEGYSVSREKKESFPLTVTSAQKNPTAFYLCASSRAAHYTYSNQPQHFGDGTRLSIL.

Here the CDR3 reads CASSQDLQDIYGYTF. The CDR3 DNA is TGTGCCAGCAGCCAAGATCTCCAAGATATCTATGGCTACACCTTC. This rearrangement joins TRBV4-2 to TRBJ1-2; no firm D call. The CDR3 sequence is 15 residues long. Trimming cost V 0 bases and J 4 bases, with 12 bases left between them. CDR1 LGHNA and CDR2 YNFKEQ come from the germline V gene.

In its sample, this clone was seen once. This rearrangement joins TRBV10-2 to TRBJ1-1; 10 bases agree with TRBD1. The germline CDR1 and CDR2 sequences are WSHSY and SAAADI. This CDR3 region has 12 residues. V was pared by 6 bases and J by 6 bases, with 1 base of the junction left unmatched. The CDR3 nucleotides are TGCGCCAGCAGGACAGGGGGCCCTGAAGCTTTCTTT. Translation: CASRTGGPEAFF.

The chain recombines TRBV6-1 with TRBJ2-7; no reliable D call. CDR3 length equals 13 residues. Germline loops: CDR1 MNHNS, CDR2 SASEGT. The V end was cut by 2 bases, the J end by 2 bases, with 7 bases between. CDR3 sequence: CASSESSPYEQYF. The CDR3 region has the DNA TGTGCCAGCAGTGAATCCAGTCCCTACGAGCAGTACTTC.

This chain joins TRBV6-5 and TRBJ2-6, with D uncertain. The germline CDR1 and CDR2 sequences are MNHEY and SVGAGI. This CDR3 has 13 residues. Trimming stripped 5 bases from V and 5 bases from J, with 7 bases between. The CDR3 sequence: CASSVRRANVLTF. CDR3 DNA sequence: TGTGCCAGCAGTGTAAGGCGGGCCAACGTCCTGACTTTC.

The chain employs TRBV30 and TRBJ2-1, with D perhaps TRBD2 (6 bases). CDR1 and CDR2 (germline): GTSNPN, SVGIG (reference sequence). This CDR3 region has 16 residues. Deletions cut 0 bases from V and 4 bases from J, with 16 bases between. CDR3 protein: CAWSVISGVGYNEQFF. CDR3 DNA sequence: TGTGCCTGGAGTGTAATTAGCGGAGTAGGGTACAATGAGCAGTTCTTC.

The V and J genes are TRBV5-1 and TRBJ2-5, with 10 bases lining up with TRBD2. Germline V gene data show CDR1 as SGHRS and CDR2 as YFSETQ. V trimming: 0 bases; J trimming: 1 base; junction bases outside the gene matches: 3. The CDR3 extends over 16 amino acids. CDR3 sequence: CASSLGSGRVQETQYF. The CDR3 DNA reads TGCGCCAGCAGCTTGGGGAGCGGGAGGGTCCAAGAGACCCAGTACTTC. Filled out from reference TRBV5-1 and TRBJ2-5, the complete variable domain reads KAGVTQTPRYLIKTRGQQVTLSCSPISGHRSVSWYQQTPGQGLQFLFEYFSETQRNKGNFPGRFSGRQFSNSRSEMNVSTLELGDSALYLCASSLGSGRVQETQYFGPGTRLLVL.

The CDR3 DNA reads as TGTGCCAGCAGCCGCGGACTAGCGGGATACAATGAGCAGTTCTTC. This codes for CASSRGLAGYNEQFF. J is TRBJ2-1 and V is TRBV7-9, with 12 bases lining up with TRBD2. Germline V gene sequence: CDR1 SEHNR, CDR2 FQNEAQ (reference sequence). The CDR3 totals 15 residues. The V segment lost 5 bases and the J segment 4 bases; nucleotides outside the gene matches: 3.

The V and J genes are TRBV11-3 and TRBJ2-1; 8 bases agree with TRBD2. CDR3 size: 15 residues. Trimming at V came to 0 bases and at J to 7 bases, leaving 5 bases not matched to a gene. CDR1 SGHNT and CDR2 YENEEA come from the germline V gene. In DNA, the CDR3 is TGTGCCAGCAGCTTAGAGAGCGGGAGAATGAATGAGCAGTTCTTC. Amino acids: CASSLESGRMNEQFF.

The chain has TRBV9 and TRBJ2-1; 7 nucleotides line up with TRBD2. Germline V gene sequence: CDR1 SGDLS, CDR2 YYNGEE. V lost 0 bases, J lost 7 bases, and 10 bases stayed unmatched. The CDR3 is made up of 16 amino acids. CDR3 coding DNA: TGTGCCAGCAGCGTAGGGGGAGTCCCGCGGGGGAATGAGCAGTTCTTC. Translated, it gives CASSVGGVPRGNEQFF.

The chain couples TRBV9 to TRBJ1-4, with D perhaps matching TRBD1 (5 bases). CDR1 and CDR2 from the germline V gene are SGDLS and YYNGEE. V lost 2 bases, J lost 7 bases, and 15 bases lay in between. This CDR3 has 15 amino acids. The CDR3 spells CASSVRPVQGEKLFF. The CDR3 DNA reads TGTGCCAGCAGCGTCCGACCGGTTCAGGGTGAAAAACTGTTTTTT.

This sequence joins TRBV4-1 and TRBJ2-2, with 7 bases lining up with TRBD2. Germline V gene sequence: CDR1 MGHRA, CDR2 YSYEKL. V dropped 0 bases and J dropped 6; count of bases not matched to a gene: 16. The CDR3 is 19 amino acids. In DNA, the CDR3 is TGCGCCAGCAGCCAAGATTCCTCCATGCGTAAGGGAGGGTCCGGGGAGCTGTTTTTT. This encodes CASSQDSSMRKGGSGELFF.

J is TRBJ2-1 and V is TRBV13; the match to TRBD1 covers 11 bases. CDR3 size: 15 residues. Germline lookup yields CDR1 PRHDT and CDR2 FYEKMQ (reference sequence). Trimming at V came to 4 bases and at J to 10 bases, leaving 9 bases not matched to a gene. The CDR3: CASSSTWTGGGEQFF. In nucleotides, the CDR3 is TGTGCCAGCAGCTCGACTTGGACAGGGGGCGGGGAGCAGTTCTTC.

This chain links TRBV19 with TRBJ1-4; no clear D gene. Germline V gene data show CDR1 as LNHDA and CDR2 as SQIVND (reference sequence). Trimming cost V 2 bases and J 1 base, with 5 bases left between them. The CDR3 consists of 14 residues. The CDR3 spells CASSILGTNEKLFF. The CDR3 DNA follows: TGTGCCAGTAGTATACTGGGAACTAATGAAAAACTGTTTTTT.

The CDR3 sequence: CASSSRIDQPQHF. The DNA for the CDR3 is TGTGCCAGCAGCTCCAGGATCGATCAGCCCCAGCATTTT. V gene TRBV7-9 combines with J gene TRBJ1-5; D ambiguous. With 4 bases removed from V and 5 bases from J, the gap between germline ends came to 9 bases. This CDR3 region has 13 residues. Germline V CDR1 and CDR2: SEHNR, FQNEAQ (reference sequence).

Only a few counts were recorded for this clone. The chain is built from TRBV30 and TRBJ1-2, with D uncertain. Germline values: CDR1 GTSNPN, CDR2 SVGIG (reference sequence). Trimming took off 0 bases at V and 0 bases at J, with 8 bases between the two ends. The CDR3 runs to 14 residues. CDR3 in DNA: TGTGCCTGGAGTGTACGTCTATCTAACTATGGCTACACCTTC. It encodes CAWSVRLSNYGYTF.

V and J are TRBV6-1 and TRBJ1-6; possibly TRBD1 for D (6 bases). The V end lost 6 bases, the J end lost 5 bases, and 14 bases lay between the germline ends. There are 15 residues in the CDR3. Germline CDR1 reads MNHNS; CDR2 reads SASEGT. The CDR3 sequence is CASSLQGLHNSPLHF. Written as DNA, the CDR3 is TGTGCCAGCAGCTTACAGGGTCTCCATAATTCACCCCTCCACTTT.

V gene TRBV7-3 combines with J gene TRBJ1-1, with unresolved D. This CDR3 region has 15 residues. Germline V CDR1 and CDR2: SGHTA, FQGTGA. Trimming removed 5 bases from V and 1 base from J, with 14 bases in between. CDR3 sequence: CASSPQPFGNTEAFF. The CDR3 DNA follows: TGTGCCAGCAGCCCTCAGCCATTTGGGAACACTGAAGCTTTCTTT. Full variable domain (rest looked up from reference TRBV7-3 and TRBJ1-1): GAGVSQTPSNKVTEKGKYVELRCDPISGHTALYWYRQSLGQGPEFLIYFQGTGAADDSGLPNDRFFAVRPEGSVSTLKIQRTERGDSAVYLCASSPQPFGNTEAFFGQGTRLTVV.

The chain couples TRBV28 to TRBJ2-7; 8 nucleotides match TRBD2. The trim removed 8 bases at V and 0 bases at J, leaving 3 bases unmatched. This CDR3 is built from 13 residues. CDR1 MDHEN and CDR2 SYDVKM come from the germline V gene. The CDR3 protein is CASCGGISYEQYF. The CDR3 nucleotides are TGTGCCAGCTGCGGGGGGATCTCCTACGAGCAGTACTTC.

This clone was found a few times. The V and J genes are TRBV5-5 and TRBJ2-1, with D possibly TRBD2 on 7 matching bases. This CDR3 region has 16 residues. CDR1 is SGHKS, CDR2 YYEKEE, per germline (reference sequence). The V end was cut by 0 bases, the J end by 4 bases, with 14 bases between. The CDR3 loop is CASSLAGGPPYNEQFF. CDR3 coding DNA: TGTGCCAGCAGCTTGGCGGGGGGCCCCCCATACAATGAGCAGTTCTTC.

CDR3 loop: CASSFGSGGAGWETQYF. The DNA for the CDR3 is TGCGCCAGCAGCTTTGGCAGCGGGGGGGCCGGATGGGAGACCCAGTACTTC. This chain connects TRBV5-1 to TRBJ2-5, with 10 nucleotides matching TRBD2. The CDR3 loop spans 17 amino acids. Looked up from germline, CDR1 is SGHRS and CDR2 is YFSETQ. Trimming at V came to 2 bases and at J to 5 bases, leaving 12 bases not matched to a gene. Together with reference TRBV5-1 and TRBJ2-5, the CDR3 gives the full variable domain: KAGVTQTPRYLIKTRGQQVTLSCSPISGHRSVSWYQQTPGQGLQFLFEYFSETQRNKGNFPGRFSGRQFSNSRSEMNVSTLELGDSALYLCASSFGSGGAGWETQYFGPGTRLLVL.

The chain carries TRBV7-3 and TRBJ1-2; D is unclear. The V gene's germline CDR1 is SGHTA and CDR2 FQGTGA. The V and J ends lost 5 bases and 4 bases respectively, with 14 bases between them. This CDR3 is 14 amino acids long. CDR3 protein: CASSPRGYGYGYTF. CDR3 DNA: TGTGCCAGCAGCCCCCGAGGGTATGGCTATGGCTACACCTTC. Looking up the rest from reference TRBV7-3 and TRBJ1-2 gives the full variable domain: GAGVSQTPSNKVTEKGKYVELRCDPISGHTALYWYRQSLGQGPEFLIYFQGTGAADDSGLPNDRFFAVRPEGSVSTLKIQRTERGDSAVYLCASSPRGYGYGYTFGSGTRLTVV.

J is TRBJ1-1 and V is TRBV5-1; the D is unclear. Germline assignment: CDR1 SGHRS and CDR2 YFSETQ. V was shortened by 1 base and J by 1 base, with 8 bases between the two germline ends. The CDR3 spans 14 residues. CDR3 in amino acids: CASSLYPGNTEAFF. DNA of the CDR3: TGCGCCAGCAGCTTGTACCCAGGGAACACTGAAGCTTTCTTT.

The rearrangement joins TRBV19 to TRBJ2-1; 8 bases map to TRBD1. Germline V lookup: CDR1 LNHDA, CDR2 SQIVND (reference sequence). J was trimmed by 6 bases and V by 3 bases; bases with no gene match: 7. The CDR3 is 15 residues long. In DNA form, the CDR3 reads TGTGCCAGTAGTATTCCTGGACAGGGTAGCAATGAGCAGTTCTTC. It specifies CASSIPGQGSNEQFF.

The chain has TRBV6-5 and TRBJ1-5, with D possibly TRBD1 on 5 matching bases. Trimming took 5 bases from V and 5 from J, leaving 16 bases between them. The CDR3 is made up of 15 amino acids. CDR1 is MNHEY, CDR2 SVGAGI, per germline. The CDR3 DNA reads as TGTGCCAGCAGTCCCCTCGGGGGAACTGATCAGCCCCAGCATTTT. Amino acids: CASSPLGGTDQPQHF.

This rearrangement joins TRBV27 to TRBJ2-3; TRBD1 matches at 8 bases. V was pared by 5 bases and J by 4 bases, with 8 bases of the junction left unmatched. CDR3 length: 15 amino acids. Per germline, CDR1 MNHEY and CDR2 SMNVEV (reference sequence). For the CDR3, the DNA is TGTGCCAGCAGTCTATGGGACAGGTCTCCAGATACGCAGTATTTT. This sequence encodes CASSLWDRSPDTQYF.

V and J are TRBV4-3 and TRBJ2-3; tentatively, D is TRBD1 (6 bases). CDR1 is LGHNA, CDR2 YSLEER, per germline. CDR3 length: 16 residues. The germline V and J ends were trimmed by 0 bases and 0 bases, with 10 bases remaining between them. The CDR3 DNA follows: TGCGCCAGCAGCCAAGACTACAGGGCAAGCACAGATACGCAGTATTTT. Translating it yields CASSQDYRASTDTQYF.